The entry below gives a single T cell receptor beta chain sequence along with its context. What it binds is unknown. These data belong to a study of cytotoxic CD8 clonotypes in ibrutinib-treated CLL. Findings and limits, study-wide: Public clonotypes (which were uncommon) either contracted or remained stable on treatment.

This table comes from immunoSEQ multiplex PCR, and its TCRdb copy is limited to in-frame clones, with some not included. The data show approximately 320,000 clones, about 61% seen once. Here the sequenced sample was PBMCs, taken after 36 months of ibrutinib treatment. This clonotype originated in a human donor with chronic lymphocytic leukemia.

This CDR3 reads CTSRTPEISNQPQHF. CDR3 bases: TGCACCAGCAGAACGCCGGAGATTAGCAATCAGCCCCAGCATTTT. The chain recombines TRBV1 with TRBJ1-5. TRBV1 is a listed pseudogene. The CDR3 is 15 residues long.